Shown below are 5 T cell receptor beta chains from a single sample sequenced in a study of T cells after posttransplantation cyclophosphamide listed by TCRdb under 2016. The sample's treatment or condition label is to be understood as: high-dose cyclophosphamide on days +3 and +4 as single-agent GVHD prophylaxis. Busulfan and fludarabine conditioning, a related or unrelated marrow graft, and cyclophosphamide on days +3 and +4 were given to PTCy patients. Library construction relied on the immunoSEQ multiplex PCR assay. This is the immuneACCESS table as TCRdb keeps it, with only in-frame sequences that have V and J called. A part of the clones is gone; compared with another copy, unresolved V genes explain less than half, and the rest is unexplained. In this sample, under 25,000 clones appear, none counted once only. The top ten constitute less than 2% of the sample. Sample: PBMCs, taken after allogeneic stem cell transplant with posttransplant cyclophosphamide. Receptors were obtained from a male patient aged 18-29 years who received an allogeneic stem cell transplant from a related donor, was CMV-positive, and had no GVHD. In transplant recipients, some T cells may be of donor rather than host origin.

In this sample, this clone turned up many times. This chain uses TRBV9 with TRBJ2-3; weak D call: TRBD2 (5 bases). CDR3 size: 15 residues. Germline CDR1 SGDLS, CDR2 YYNGEE. Deletions cut 0 bases from V and 8 bases from J, with 16 bases between. The CDR3 is CASSVDGLALGTQYF. In DNA form, the CDR3 reads TGTGCCAGCAGCGTAGACGGCCTAGCCCTCGGTACGCAGTATTTT.

This clone was seen ten or more times. The J gene is TRBJ2-5, the V gene TRBV11-3; the D is unclear. V gave up 7 bases and J gave up 2 bases, with 5 bases separating them. Germline loops: CDR1 SGHNT, CDR2 YENEEA. The CDR3 loop spans 11 amino acids. CDR3 in amino acids: CASTPQETQYF. The CDR3 DNA follows: TGTGCCAGCACTCCTCAAGAGACCCAGTACTTC. The full variable domain, with the rest looked up from reference TRBV11-3 and TRBJ2-5, is EAGVVQSPRYKIIEKKQPVAFWCNPISGHNTLYWYLQNLGQGPELLIRYENEEAVDDSQLPKDRFSAERLKGVDSTLKIQPAELGDSAVYLCASTPQETQYFGPGTRLLVL.

There are many counts of this clone. This rearrangement joins TRBV4-3 to TRBJ1-5; no clear D. Germline assignment: CDR1 LGHNA and CDR2 YSLEER. The CDR3 contains 13 residues. Trimming cost V 0 bases and J 7 bases, with 7 bases left between them. CDR3 coding DNA: TGCGCCAGCAGCCAAGATGGCGGGCAGCCCCAGCATTTT. Its protein product is CASSQDGGQPQHF.

This clone was observed many times. The chain is built from TRBV5-1 and TRBJ2-2; D is perhaps TRBD2 (5 bases). In germline, CDR1 is SGHRS, CDR2 YFSETQ. V lost 0 bases to trimming and J lost 2 bases, with 8 bases between them. The CDR3 is made up of 15 amino acids. The chain's CDR3 is CASSLAGDNTGELFF. Here the CDR3 DNA reads TGCGCCAGCAGCTTGGCCGGGGATAACACCGGGGAGCTGTTTTTT.

Many counts were recorded for this clone. V is TRBV5-1 and J is TRBJ1-5; 11 bases match TRBD1. Germline V CDR1 and CDR2: SGHRS, YFSETQ. The CDR3 is made up of 18 amino acids. The J segment lost 0 bases and the V segment lost 5 bases, leaving 10 bases of the junction unmatched. CDR3 loop: CASRSGGTGGYSNQPQHF. CDR3 nucleotide sequence: TGCGCCAGCAGGTCGGGAGGGACAGGGGGGTATAGCAATCAGCCCCAGCATTTT.